Here is one T cell receptor (beta chain) with its context. Produced via immunoSEQ multiplex PCR; TCRdb's table is partial and in-frame only. The table lists about 150,000 clones, more than 80% of them singletons. The CDR3 totals 14 residues. Germline values: CDR1 LGHNA, CDR2 YSLEER. Trimming stripped 1 base from V and 5 bases from J, with 11 bases between. The entry originates in a study of blood T cell repertoires in COVID-19. This sequence was found in a man aged 18 to 30 with COVID-19, enrolled during active disease. The rearrangement joins TRBV4-3 to TRBJ2-5; a possible D gene is TRBD2 (6 bases). Sample: peripheral blood. As DNA, the CDR3 is TGCGCCAGCAGCCAAGCCCGGGAGTCTGAGACCCAGTACTTC. Protein: CASSQARESETQYF.